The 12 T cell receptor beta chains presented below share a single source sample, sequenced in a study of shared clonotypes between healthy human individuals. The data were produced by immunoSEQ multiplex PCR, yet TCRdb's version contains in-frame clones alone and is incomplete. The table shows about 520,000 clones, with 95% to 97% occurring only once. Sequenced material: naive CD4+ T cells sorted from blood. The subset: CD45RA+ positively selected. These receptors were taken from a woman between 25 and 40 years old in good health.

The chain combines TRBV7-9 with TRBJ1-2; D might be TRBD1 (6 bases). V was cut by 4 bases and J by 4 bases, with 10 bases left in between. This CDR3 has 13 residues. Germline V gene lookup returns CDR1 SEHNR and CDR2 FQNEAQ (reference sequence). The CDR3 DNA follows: TGTGCCAGCAGCTCAGACAGGAGCTATGGCTACACCTTC. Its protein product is CASSSDRSYGYTF.

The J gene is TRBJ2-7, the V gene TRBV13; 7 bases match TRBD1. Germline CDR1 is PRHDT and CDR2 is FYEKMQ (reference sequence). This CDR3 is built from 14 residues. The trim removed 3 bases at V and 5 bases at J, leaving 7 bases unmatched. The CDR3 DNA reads TGTGCCAGCAGCTTTCGACAGGGAAAAAACGAGCAGTACTTC. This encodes CASSFRQGKNEQYF.

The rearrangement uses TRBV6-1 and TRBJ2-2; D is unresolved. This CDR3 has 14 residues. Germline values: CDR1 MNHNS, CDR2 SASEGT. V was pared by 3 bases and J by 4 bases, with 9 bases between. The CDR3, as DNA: TGTGCCAGCAGTGACTCCGGCATCACCGGGGAGCTGTTTTTT. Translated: CASSDSGITGELFF.

CDR3 region: CASRAGYEQYF. The CDR3, as DNA: TGTGCCAGTAGGGCCGGCTACGAGCAGTACTTC. This chain links TRBV6-1 with TRBJ2-7; no clear D gene. The CDR3 is 11 amino acids. Trimming left V 9 bases short and J 3 bases short, with 9 bases between. Germline V gene lookup returns CDR1 MNHNS and CDR2 SASEGT.

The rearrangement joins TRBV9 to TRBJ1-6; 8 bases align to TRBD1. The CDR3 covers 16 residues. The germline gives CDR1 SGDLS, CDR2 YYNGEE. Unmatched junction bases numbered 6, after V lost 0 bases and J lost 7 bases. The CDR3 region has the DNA TGTGCCAGCAGCGTAGATCCGGGACAGGAGAATTCACCCCTCCACTTT. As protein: CASSVDPGQENSPLHF.

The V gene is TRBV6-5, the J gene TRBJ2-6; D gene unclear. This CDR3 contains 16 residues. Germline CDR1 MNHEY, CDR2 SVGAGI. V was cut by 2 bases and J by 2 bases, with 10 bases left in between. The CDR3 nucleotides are TGTGCCAGCAGTTACCTGGCCCTAACTGGGGCCAACGTCCTGACTTTC. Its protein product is CASSYLALTGANVLTF.

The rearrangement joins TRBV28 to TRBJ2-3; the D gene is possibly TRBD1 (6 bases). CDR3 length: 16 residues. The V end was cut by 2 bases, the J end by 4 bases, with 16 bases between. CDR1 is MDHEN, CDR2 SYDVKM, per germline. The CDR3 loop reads CASSLEGNRVADTQYF. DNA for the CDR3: TGTGCCAGCAGTTTAGAAGGGAACAGGGTTGCAGATACGCAGTATTTT.

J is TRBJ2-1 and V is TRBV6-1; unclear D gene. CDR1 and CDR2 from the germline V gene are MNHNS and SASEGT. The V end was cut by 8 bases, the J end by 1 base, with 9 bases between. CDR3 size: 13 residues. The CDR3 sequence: CASGSESYNEQFF. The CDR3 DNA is TGTGCCAGCGGAAGCGAGTCCTACAATGAGCAGTTCTTC.

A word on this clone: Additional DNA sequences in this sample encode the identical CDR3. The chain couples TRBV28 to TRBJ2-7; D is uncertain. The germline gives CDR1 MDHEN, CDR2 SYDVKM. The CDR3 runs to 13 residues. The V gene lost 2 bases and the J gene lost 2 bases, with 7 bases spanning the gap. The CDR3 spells CASSLRGPYEQYF. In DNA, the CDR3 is TGTGCCAGCAGTTTACGCGGTCCCTACGAGCAGTACTTC.

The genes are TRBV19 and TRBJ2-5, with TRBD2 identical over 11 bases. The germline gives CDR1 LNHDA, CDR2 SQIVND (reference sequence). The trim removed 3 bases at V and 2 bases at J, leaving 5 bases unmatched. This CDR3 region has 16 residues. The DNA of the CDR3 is TGTGCCAGTAGTATCCAGGGGACTAGCGGTCAAGAGACCCAGTACTTC. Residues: CASSIQGTSGQETQYF.

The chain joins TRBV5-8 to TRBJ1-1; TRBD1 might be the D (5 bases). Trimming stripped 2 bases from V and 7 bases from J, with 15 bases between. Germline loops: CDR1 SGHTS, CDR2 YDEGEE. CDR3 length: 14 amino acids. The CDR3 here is CASSFGSGALEAFF. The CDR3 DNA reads TGTGCCAGCAGCTTTGGGTCCGGGGCACTTGAAGCTTTCTTT.

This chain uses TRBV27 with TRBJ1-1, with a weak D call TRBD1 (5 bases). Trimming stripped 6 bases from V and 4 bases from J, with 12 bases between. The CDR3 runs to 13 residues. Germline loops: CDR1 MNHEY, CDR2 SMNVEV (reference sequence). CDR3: CASRPRGITEAFF. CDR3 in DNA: TGTGCCAGCAGACCCCGGGGCATCACTGAAGCTTTCTTT.